These 27 T cell receptor beta chains were all obtained from the same sample, sequenced in a study of cytomegalovirus exposure and HLA in healthy donors. PCR employed 60 Vbeta and 13 Jbeta primers. The repertoire was sequenced with immunoSEQ multiplex PCR; TCRdb's copy has only in-frame clones and lacks some. The data hold under 200,000 clones, with approximately 80% observed a single time. The sequenced sample was PBMCs. The receptors come from a man aged 50-59 years in good health and CMV-seropositive.

The chain uses TRBV5-6 and TRBJ2-3, with D possibly matching TRBD1 (6 bases). V was clipped by 5 bases and J by 2 bases, with 15 bases between them. Per the germline V gene, CDR1 is SGHDT and CDR2 is YYEEEE. The CDR3 is 15 residues long. CDR3 in amino acids: CASSRRGGNTDTQYF. CDR3 DNA: TGTGCCAGCAGTCGTCGAGGGGGAAACACAGATACGCAGTATTTT.

The chain uses TRBV4-3 and TRBJ1-1; D is perhaps TRBD1 (6 bases). The germline V and J ends were trimmed by 1 base and 1 base, with 10 bases remaining between them. Germline V gives CDR1 LGHNA, CDR2 YSLEER. This CDR3 has 15 amino acids. CDR3 loop: CASSQARGGNTEAFF. CDR3 sequence (DNA): TGCGCCAGCAGCCAAGCTCGAGGGGGGAACACTGAAGCTTTCTTT.

This chain links TRBV28 with TRBJ1-3; D unresolved. The germline gives CDR1 MDHEN, CDR2 SYDVKM. The CDR3 loop spans 14 amino acids. Trimming shortened V by 3 bases and J by 0 bases, and 6 bases separated the two germline ends. CDR3 DNA sequence: TGTGCCAGCAGTTTCGTCAGCTCTGGAAACACCATATATTTT. Amino acid sequence: CASSFVSSGNTIYF.

The chain is built from TRBV15 and TRBJ1-4, with TRBD1 identical over 7 bases. Germline V gene data show CDR1 as LNHNV and CDR2 as YYDKDF (reference sequence). The CDR3 has 13 residues. V lost 5 bases, J lost 7 bases, and 4 bases stayed unmatched. Written as DNA, the CDR3 is TGTGCCACCAGCCGACAGGGAGGTGAAAAACTGTTTTTT. Its translation is CATSRQGGEKLFF.

The chain combines TRBV7-2 with TRBJ2-1, with D unresolved. This CDR3 region has 12 residues. CDR1 is SGHTA, CDR2 FQGNSA, per germline. The V end lost 6 bases, the J end lost 7 bases, and 10 bases lay between the germline ends. Here the CDR3 reads CASRSYRNEQFF. CDR3 in DNA: TGTGCCAGCAGGTCTTATCGGAATGAGCAGTTCTTC.

The J gene is TRBJ1-4, the V gene TRBV27; no definite D call. CDR1 and CDR2 from the germline V gene are MNHEY and SMNVEV (reference sequence). The CDR3 extends over 15 amino acids. The V end was cut by 6 bases, the J end by 1 base, with 12 bases between. The CDR3 DNA sequence: TGTGCCAGCAGACCTCTGGAGAGAACTAATGAAAAACTGTTTTTT. This codes for CASRPLERTNEKLFF.

J is TRBJ2-7 and V is TRBV6-1; 15 positions match TRBD2. The V and J ends lost 4 bases and 5 bases, in that order; junction bases with no gene match: 9. This CDR3 region has 17 residues. The germline CDR1 and CDR2 sequences are MNHNS and SASEGT. As DNA, the CDR3 is TGTGCCAGCAGTGCATGGACTAGCGGGGGGGCCCGAAACGAGCAGTACTTC. It codes for CASSAWTSGGARNEQYF.

The rearrangement uses TRBV6-1 and TRBJ2-1; TRBD2 is a possible D gene (6 bases). CDR1 and CDR2 (germline): MNHNS, SASEGT. This CDR3 has 15 residues. V was clipped by 0 bases and J by 8 bases, with 14 bases between them. CDR3 bases: TGTGCCAGCAGTGAAGCCTCCTGGCGGGGACATGAGCAGTTCTTC. Translating gives CASSEASWRGHEQFF.

The J gene is TRBJ2-3, the V gene TRBV9, with D unclear. This CDR3 is 16 amino acids long. Germline CDR1 and CDR2: SGDLS and YYNGEE. V shed 0 bases and J shed 0 bases, with 11 bases lying between them. CDR3 protein: CASSVGVLPSTDTQYF. CDR3 nucleotides: TGTGCCAGCAGCGTAGGTGTACTACCGAGCACAGATACGCAGTATTTT.

This clone was detected only a few times. The chain uses TRBV9 and TRBJ1-1; TRBD1 agrees at 7 bases. With V trimmed by 0 bases and J by 0 bases, 8 bases remained unmatched. The CDR3 runs to 17 residues. The germline gives CDR1 SGDLS, CDR2 YYNGEE. DNA for the CDR3: TGTGCCAGCAGCGTAGATGCAGGGGGGTTCATGAACACTGAAGCTTTCTTT. Translating gives CASSVDAGGFMNTEAFF. Based on the CDR3 plus reference TRBV9 and TRBJ1-1, the full variable domain is DSGVTQTPKHLITATGQRVTLRCSPRSGDLSVYWYQQSLDQGLQFLIQYYNGEERAKGNILERFSAQQFPDLHSELNLSSLELGDSALYFCASSVDAGGFMNTEAFFGQGTRLTVV.

The V gene is TRBV9, the J gene TRBJ1-4; 12 bases agree with TRBD1. The CDR3 loop spans 16 amino acids. V was pared by 0 bases and J by 9 bases, with 6 bases of the junction left unmatched. Germline V gene data show CDR1 as SGDLS and CDR2 as YYNGEE. CDR3 coding DNA: TGTGCCAGCAGCGTAGGGGGGGACAGGGGGCTTCAAAAACTGTTTTTT. Protein: CASSVGGDRGLQKLFF. Using reference TRBV9 and TRBJ1-4 for the parts outside the CDR3, the full variable domain is DSGVTQTPKHLITATGQRVTLRCSPRSGDLSVYWYQQSLDQGLQFLIQYYNGEERAKGNILERFSAQQFPDLHSELNLSSLELGDSALYFCASSVGGDRGLQKLFFGSGTQLSVL.

The chain employs TRBV6-5 and TRBJ2-3, with D uncertain. The V gene's germline CDR1 is MNHEY and CDR2 SVGAGI. With 2 bases removed from V and 4 bases from J, the gap between germline ends came to 10 bases. This CDR3 is built from 14 residues. CDR3 amino acids: CASSYELSPDTQYF. The CDR3 DNA follows: TGTGCCAGCAGTTACGAGCTGTCCCCAGATACGCAGTATTTT.

The chain uses TRBV4-1 and TRBJ2-5; 9 bases map to TRBD2. V lost 0 bases to trimming and J lost 14 bases; unmatched junction nucleotides: 7. Looked up from germline, CDR1 is MGHRA and CDR2 is YSYEKL. CDR3 length: 13 residues. The CDR3 bases are TGCGCCAGCAGCCAAGATGACAGCGGGGGGCCCTACTTC. Residues: CASSQDDSGGPYF.

The rearrangement joins TRBV11-2 to TRBJ2-5, with a possible D match to TRBD1 (5 bases). Per the germline V gene, CDR1 is SGHAT and CDR2 is FQNNGV. This CDR3 comprises 14 residues. V lost 2 bases and J 1 base, leaving 8 bases between the germline ends. CDR3 in DNA: TGTGCCAGCAGCTTACCCGACAGCCAAGAGACCCAGTACTTC. Translating gives CASSLPDSQETQYF.

The chain is built from TRBV5-4 and TRBJ2-2; perhaps TRBD1 as D (5 bases). The CDR3 spans 17 residues. Trimming took 5 bases from V and 5 from J, leaving 22 bases between them. The V gene's germline CDR1 is SGHNT and CDR2 YYREEE (reference sequence). CDR3 nucleotides: TGTGCCAGCAGTTCCGAGGTAGGGGCACCAAGGACCGGGGAGCTGTTTTTT. Protein product: CASSSEVGAPRTGELFF.

The chain recombines TRBV5-1 with TRBJ2-4; TRBD2 might be the D (5 bases). Germline V lookup: CDR1 SGHRS, CDR2 YFSETQ. The CDR3 has 18 residues. V lost 0 bases and J 0 bases, leaving 16 bases between the germline ends. CDR3 sequence (DNA): TGCGCCAGCAGCTTGGAGGCCACTAGGAGCATAGCCAAAAACATTCAGTACTTC. Encoded protein: CASSLEATRSIAKNIQYF. The variable domain in full, with the rest retrieved from reference TRBV5-1 and TRBJ2-4, is KAGVTQTPRYLIKTRGQQVTLSCSPISGHRSVSWYQQTPGQGLQFLFEYFSETQRNKGNFPGRFSGRQFSNSRSEMNVSTLELGDSALYLCASSLEATRSIAKNIQYFGAGTRLSVL.

J is TRBJ2-1 and V is TRBV7-9; possible D gene TRBD2, 5 bases. The CDR3 runs 15 residues. V lost 0 bases and J 0 bases, leaving 6 bases between the germline ends. Germline CDR1 is SEHNR and CDR2 is FQNEAQ (reference sequence). The CDR3 protein is CASSLAGSSYNEQFF. The CDR3 nucleotides read TGTGCCAGCAGCTTAGCGGGGAGCTCCTACAATGAGCAGTTCTTC. The variable domain in full, with the rest retrieved from reference TRBV7-9 and TRBJ2-1, is DTGVSQNPRHKITKRGQNVTFRCDPISEHNRLYWYRQTLGQGPEFLTYFQNEAQLEKSRLLSDRFSAERPKGSFSTLEIQRTEQGDSAMYLCASSLAGSSYNEQFFGPGTRLTVL.

The J gene is TRBJ1-3, the V gene TRBV5-1; D is perhaps TRBD1 (6 bases). This CDR3 is built from 15 residues. Trimming removed 4 bases at V and 7 bases at J, with 18 bases between. In germline, CDR1 is SGHRS, CDR2 YFSETQ. The CDR3 region is CASSRTDPLTNTIYF. The CDR3 coding sequence is TGCGCCAGCAGCAGGACAGACCCGTTGACGAACACCATATATTTT.

V and J are TRBV6-6 and TRBJ2-2; 7 nucleotides match TRBD1. Germline lookup yields CDR1 MNHNY and CDR2 SVGAGI (reference sequence). The junction had 8 bases not matched to a gene; V was cut back by 7 bases and J by 3 bases. CDR3 size: 15 residues. CDR3 region: CASILDRVDTGELFF. CDR3 nucleotide sequence: TGTGCCAGCATTCTAGACAGGGTAGACACCGGGGAGCTGTTTTTT.

In its sample, this clone was seen a few times. The V call is TRBV5-1, the J call TRBJ2-3, with D possibly being TRBD1 (5 bases). Trimming left V 0 bases short and J 4 bases short, with 12 bases between. Germline V gives CDR1 SGHRS, CDR2 YFSETQ. This CDR3 is built from 15 residues. CDR3 region: CASSLGGRVPDTQYF. For the CDR3, the DNA is TGCGCCAGCAGCTTGGGCGGCAGGGTGCCAGATACGCAGTATTTT. Based on the CDR3 plus reference TRBV5-1 and TRBJ2-3, the full variable domain is KAGVTQTPRYLIKTRGQQVTLSCSPISGHRSVSWYQQTPGQGLQFLFEYFSETQRNKGNFPGRFSGRQFSNSRSEMNVSTLELGDSALYLCASSLGGRVPDTQYFGPGTRLTVL.

J is TRBJ2-1 and V is TRBV6-5, with 8 bases that match TRBD2. The V gene's germline CDR1 is MNHEY and CDR2 SVGAGI. The CDR3 runs 15 residues. V was clipped by 6 bases and J by 4 bases; unmatched bases: 8. DNA of the CDR3: TGTGCCAGCAGCCACGCGGGGGGAGTATACAATGAGCAGTTCTTC. Amino acids: CASSHAGGVYNEQFF.

The V and J genes are TRBV19 and TRBJ2-1; D might be TRBD1 (6 bases). Germline CDR1 and CDR2: LNHDA and SQIVND (reference sequence). The CDR3 sequence is 15 residues long. Trimming pared 5 bases from V and 7 bases from J, leaving 18 bases between. CDR3: CASSPTGTNINEQFF. CDR3 nucleotide sequence: TGTGCCAGTAGTCCAACCGGGACAAACATTAATGAGCAGTTCTTC.

This clone came up once. The V gene is TRBV19, the J gene TRBJ2-1; weak D call: TRBD1 (5 bases). Per the germline V gene, CDR1 is LNHDA and CDR2 is SQIVND (reference sequence). The germline V and J ends were trimmed by 0 bases and 0 bases, with 12 bases remaining between them. There are 17 residues in the CDR3. CDR3: CASSIEGRVGSYNEQFF. CDR3 nucleotide sequence: TGTGCCAGTAGTATAGAAGGCAGGGTTGGCTCCTACAATGAGCAGTTCTTC.

This rearrangement joins TRBV10-3 to TRBJ1-1, with D unresolved. The CDR3 totals 13 residues. Deletions cut 7 bases from V and 2 bases from J, with 11 bases between. Germline V gives CDR1 ENHRY, CDR2 SYGVKD. CDR3 sequence reads: CAINSIQNTEAFF. The CDR3 DNA reads TGTGCCATCAACAGCATACAAAACACTGAAGCTTTCTTT.

This chain joins TRBV4-2 and TRBJ2-7; no firm D call. The CDR3 length is 13 residues. The germline CDR1 and CDR2 sequences are LGHNA and YNFKEQ. V was cut by 1 base and J by 1 base, with 5 bases left in between. The DNA of the CDR3 is TGTGCCAGCAGCCAAGCCGTGTCCTACGAGCAGTACTTC. Translating gives CASSQAVSYEQYF.

The gene calls are TRBV27 and TRBJ2-5; 11 nucleotides align to TRBD2. Germline values: CDR1 MNHEY, CDR2 SMNVEV (reference sequence). The CDR3 is made up of 20 amino acids. The V gene end was trimmed by 5 bases and the J gene end by 1 base; junction bases not matched to a gene: 18. Written as DNA, the CDR3 is TGTGCCAGCAGTCCCACCCCTGGGACTAGCGGTCGAGTCCCCCAAGAGACCCAGTACTTC. This gives the protein CASSPTPGTSGRVPQETQYF.

This clone was observed a handful of times. The chain is built from TRBV6-4 and TRBJ2-2, with 8 bases aligning to TRBD1. The V gene's germline CDR1 is MRHNA and CDR2 SNTAGT. This CDR3 region has 14 residues. V lost 6 bases, J lost 5 bases, and 5 bases stayed unmatched. CDR3 nucleotide sequence: TGTGCCAGCAGCTCGACAGGGGATACCGGGGAGCTGTTTTTT. It specifies CASSSTGDTGELFF.